A selection of T cell receptor beta chains follows, all from one sample in a study of T cells in Graves' hyperthyroidism and ophthalmopathy. Via MiXCR, TCRdb re-called the multiplex PCR reads, giving one row per CDR3 protein. The sample lists 300,000 to 450,000 distinct CDR3 sequences, 11% to 15% occurring once. Sequenced: blood. These receptors were taken from a woman aged 55-69 years with Graves' hyperthyroidism. The CDR3 runs from the conserved cysteine through the conserved F or W. Fields, in order: J gene, clone size, D gene, V gene, CDR3 DNA, CDR3 protein. The D gene is left open where the match is weak. Expanded clones are given a class, and other clones once, few, many or no size at all.

>TRBJ2-3|many|TRBD2|TRBV20-1
TGCAGTGCTAGACTAGCGGGAGGGCCGATCGATACGCAGTATTTT
CSARLAGGPIDTQYF
>TRBJ2-2|NA|NA|TRBV7-2
TGTGCCAGCAGCCAACTACCCAAGCTGTTTTTT
CASSQLPKLFF
>TRBJ2-5|NA|NA|TRBV9
TGTGCCAGCAGCCGGGGCGGGGACGGGGATGGGGAGACCCAGTACTTC
CASSRGGDGDGETQYF
>TRBJ2-7|many|TRBD2|TRBV7-2
TGTGCCAGCAGCTTAGAGGGAGCGGGATTCTCCTACGAGCAGTACTTC
CASSLEGAGFSYEQYF
>TRBJ2-5|many|NA|TRBV7-3
TGTGCCAGCAGCCCCTCCCTTAGCTCGGAGACCCAGTACTTC
CASSPSLSSETQYF
>TRBJ2-3|many|NA|TRBV11-3
TGTGCCAGCAGCAGCAGGGGAACAGATACGCAGTATTTT
CASSSRGTDTQYF
>TRBJ2-7|many|NA|TRBV10-3
TGTGCCATCAGTGACGTGGCAGTCTCCTACGAGCAGTACTTC
CAISDVAVSYEQYF
>TRBJ2-2|many|TRBD1|TRBV19
TGTGCCAGTCAGGGGGGGACAGGGGACACCGGGGAGCTGTTTTTT
CASQGGTGDTGELFF
>TRBJ1-1|many|NA|TRBV24-1
TGTGCCACCAGTGATTCCCCGCCGAACACTGAAGCTTTCTTT
CATSDSPPNTEAFF
>TRBJ2-5|many|TRBD2|TRBV24-1
TGTGCCACCAGTAATCCACCAAAACGGACTAGCGGGGGGCTCGGGGAGACCCAGTACTTC
CATSNPPKRTSGGLGETQYF
>TRBJ2-1|many|TRBD2|TRBV12-3/TRBV12-4
TGTGCCAGCAGTTTAACATTGGCGGGAGTTTCCTACAATGAGCAGTTCTTC
CASSLTLAGVSYNEQFF
>TRBJ1-5|many|TRBD1|TRBV28
TGTGCCAGCAGTTTAGGGGACAGTTATCAGCCCCAGCATTTT
CASSLGDSYQPQHF
>TRBJ2-7|many|TRBD1|TRBV18
TGTGCCAGCTCACCGGGGACAGACGGATACTACGAGCAGTACTTC
CASSPGTDGYYEQYF
>TRBJ2-7|NA|TRBD2|TRBV5-5
TGTGCCAGCAGCTTCAGGGGAGCGGGAGGGCCGGGCGAGCAGTACTTC
CASSFRGAGGPGEQYF
>TRBJ1-2|NA|NA|TRBV3-1
TGTGCCAGCAGCTACACAGGGAACGATGGCTACACCTTC
CASSYTGNDGYTF
>TRBJ2-1|many|NA|TRBV5-1
TGCGCCAGCAGCTTGGTCGGGGGGCGAATTTACAATGAGCAGTTCTTC
CASSLVGGRIYNEQFF
>TRBJ1-2|many|TRBD1|TRBV28
TGTGCCAGTTTCCATACCTCCGGGACAGGGACCTATGGCTACACCTTC
CASFHTSGTGTYGYTF
>TRBJ1-6|NA|NA|TRBV6-1
TGTGCCAGCAGTGCCGCTGGGGGTGACTCACCCCTCCACTTT
CASSAAGGDSPLHF
>TRBJ2-7|few|TRBD1|TRBV19
TGTGCCAGTAGTATCCTGACAGGGGGCCCCTACGAGCAGTACTTC
CASSILTGGPYEQYF
>TRBJ2-5|many|TRBD2|TRBV28
TGTGCCAGCAGTTTGCGATGGGGAGGGGAGACCCAGTACTTC
CASSLRWGGETQYF
>TRBJ1-2|NA|NA|TRBV5-1
TGCGCCAGCAGCTTGTCGGGAGGGTCGATAAGCTACACCTTC
CASSLSGGSISYTF
>TRBJ2-7|NA|TRBD1|TRBV5-1
TGCGCCAGCAGCCTGCGATCAGGGGGTTCCCACGAGCAGTACTTC
CASSLRSGGSHEQYF
>TRBJ2-4|many|NA|TRBV12-3/TRBV12-4
TGTGCCAGCAGCACTCTAGCCAAAAACATTCAGTACTTC
CASSTLAKNIQYF
>TRBJ2-2|NA|NA|TRBV24-1
TGTGCCACCAGTGTCGGGTGGGAGCTGTTTTTT
CATSVGWELFF
>TRBJ1-1|many|NA|TRBV18
TGTGCCAGCTCCCCGATCCAGGGTGCCATGAACACTGAAGCTTTCTTT
CASSPIQGAMNTEAFF
>TRBJ2-7|many|TRBD1|TRBV28
TGTGCCAGCTCAATGACAGGGGGCAGCTCCTACGAGCAGTACTTC
CASSMTGGSSYEQYF
>TRBJ2-3|many|TRBD2|TRBV9
TGTGCCAGCAGCGCCCGACTAGCGGGAGGAGGAGATACGCAGTATTTT
CASSARLAGGGDTQYF
>TRBJ2-1|few|TRBD2|TRBV6-5
TGTGCCAGCAGTTACTCAGGACTAGCATCAAATGAGCAGTTCTTC
CASSYSGLASNEQFF
>TRBJ2-7|few|TRBD2|TRBV20-1
TGCAGTGCTAGAGACCCGGGACTAGCGGGAGGCGAGCAGTACTTC
CSARDPGLAGGEQYF
>TRBJ2-5|NA|NA|TRBV7-9
TGTGCCAGCAGCTTAGGGGCAGATCGCTCTCTGTACTTC
CASSLGADRSLYF
>TRBJ2-1|many|TRBD1|TRBV12-5
TGTGCTAGTGGTTTGGCGACAGGGGGGAACAATGAGCAGTTCTTC
CASGLATGGNNEQFF
>TRBJ2-7|many|TRBD2|TRBV18
TGTGCCAGCTCACCGGGTAGCGGGCGGAACTACGAGCAGTACTTC
CASSPGSGRNYEQYF
>TRBJ2-2|NA|NA|TRBV11-3
TGTGCCAGCAGCTTCATACCTACGAACACCGGGGAGCTGTTTTTT
CASSFIPTNTGELFF
>TRBJ1-4|NA|NA|TRBV4-1
TGCGCCAGCAGCCAAGCTTGGGCCACTAATGAAAAACTGTTTTTT
CASSQAWATNEKLFF
>TRBJ2-3|many|NA|TRBV7-3
TGTGCCAGCAGCCCCGGGGTTACGCCAGATACGCAGTATTTT
CASSPGVTPDTQYF
>TRBJ2-7|many|TRBD1|TRBV2
TGTGCCAGCAGCGGACAGGGACGCGAGCAGTACTTC
CASSGQGREQYF
>TRBJ1-4|NA|TRBD1|TRBV9
TGTGCCAGCAGCGTCCGGGACAGGGATGAAAAACTGTTTTTT
CASSVRDRDEKLFF
>TRBJ2-1|many|TRBD2|TRBV12-5
TGTGCTAGCGGGACTAGCGGCCACAATGAGCAGTTCTTC
CASGTSGHNEQFF
>TRBJ2-7|many|NA|TRBV28
TGTGCCAGCAGTTTGCCAGGCAGTCCCTCTGACTCCCACGAGCAGTACTTC
CASSLPGSPSDSHEQYF
>TRBJ2-5|few|TRBD2|TRBV11-2
TGTGCCAGCAGCAGGACTAGCGGGAGAGGGGAGACCCAGTACTTC
CASSRTSGRGETQYF
>TRBJ2-5|NA|NA|TRBV11-3
TGTGCCAGCAGCTTACACCGTCTGGGGGAGACCCAGTACTTC
CASSLHRLGETQYF
>TRBJ1-2|many|NA|TRBV2
TGTGCCAGCACTGGCCTCTTGGAACTTTATGGCTATGGCTACACCTTC
CASTGLLELYGYGYTF
>TRBJ2-3|few|TRBD2|TRBV4-2
TGTGCCAGCAGCCGATCACTAGCGGGAGATTCAGATACGCAGTATTTT
CASSRSLAGDSDTQYF
>TRBJ2-7|NA|NA|TRBV7-8
TGTGCCAGCAGCCCCCGACAGGTGGTCTTGAGAACCTACGAGCAGTACTTC
CASSPRQVVLRTYEQYF
>TRBJ2-7|many|NA|TRBV7-9
TGTGCCAGCAGCTCCGAAGGGACACACTACGAGCAGTACTTC
CASSSEGTHYEQYF
>TRBJ2-5|NA|TRBD1|TRBV28
TGTGCCAGCAGGGGACAGGGGAGGCAAGAGACCCAGTACTTC
CASRGQGRQETQYF
>TRBJ2-1|few|TRBD1|TRBV19
TGTGCCAGTACCCCGACAGGGGGGTCTTACAATGAGCAGTTCTTC
CASTPTGGSYNEQFF